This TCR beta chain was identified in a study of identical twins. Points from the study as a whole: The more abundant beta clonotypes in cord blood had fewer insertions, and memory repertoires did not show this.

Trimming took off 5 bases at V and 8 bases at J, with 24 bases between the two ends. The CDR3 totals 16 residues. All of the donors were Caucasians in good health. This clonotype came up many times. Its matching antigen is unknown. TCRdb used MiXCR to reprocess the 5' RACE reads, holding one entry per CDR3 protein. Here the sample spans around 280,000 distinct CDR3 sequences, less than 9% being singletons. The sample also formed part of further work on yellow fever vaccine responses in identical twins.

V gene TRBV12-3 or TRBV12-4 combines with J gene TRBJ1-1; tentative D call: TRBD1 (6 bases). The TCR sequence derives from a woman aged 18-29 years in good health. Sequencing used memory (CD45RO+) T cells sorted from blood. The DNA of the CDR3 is TGTGCCAGCAGTCGGATTTTAGACCTAACAGGGCCCGAAGCTTTCTTT. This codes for CASSRILDLTGPEAFF.